The clone carrying this TCR beta chain was seen ten or more times. Its antigen is unknown. The germline gives CDR1 DFQATT, CDR2 SNEGSKA (reference sequence). The CDR3 consists of 13 residues. V lost 7 bases, J lost 1 base, and 14 bases lay in between. Breast cancer patients provided tissue from their axillary draining lymph nodes. This entry is derived from a study of breast tumors, draining lymph nodes, adjacent tissues. One entry per CDR3 protein results from TCRdb running MiXCR on the multiplex PCR reads. The sample holds 160,000 or so distinct CDR3 sequences; around 33% are singletons and the top ten take around 4%. Overall study results and limits: Compared with basal-like, luminal-like tumors shared significantly more repertoire with nontumor tissue. Findings are consistent with lymph node origin and intratumoral expansion of most tumor T cells.

The V gene is TRBV20-1, the J gene TRBJ2-7; perhaps TRBD2 as D (5 bases). The sequenced sample consisted of axillary lymph node tissue. The receptor's source is a female donor with breast cancer. Some clones in this sample may be carry-over from other donors' samples. The CDR3 region is CSGRVAASYEQYF. The CDR3 DNA is TGCAGTGGGCGGGTGGCGGCGTCCTACGAGCAGTACTTC.